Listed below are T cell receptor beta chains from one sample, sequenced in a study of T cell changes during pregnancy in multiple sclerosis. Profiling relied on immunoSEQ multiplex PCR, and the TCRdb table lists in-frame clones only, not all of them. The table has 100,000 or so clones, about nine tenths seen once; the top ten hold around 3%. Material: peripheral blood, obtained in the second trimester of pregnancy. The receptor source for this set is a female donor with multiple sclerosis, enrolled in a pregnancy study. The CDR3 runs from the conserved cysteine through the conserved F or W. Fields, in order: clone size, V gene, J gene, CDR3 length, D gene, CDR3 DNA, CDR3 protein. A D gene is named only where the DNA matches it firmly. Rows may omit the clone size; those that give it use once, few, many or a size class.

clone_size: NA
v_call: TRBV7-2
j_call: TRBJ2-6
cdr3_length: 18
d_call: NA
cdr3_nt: TGTGCCAGCAGCCTAGTTGGGACACGGCTCTCTGGGGCCAACGTCCTGACTTTC
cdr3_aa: CASSLVGTRLSGANVLTF

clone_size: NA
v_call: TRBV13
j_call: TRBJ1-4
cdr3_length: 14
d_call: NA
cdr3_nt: TGTGCCAGCAGCCAACAGGGACCGAATGAAAAACTGTTTTTT
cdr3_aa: CASSQQGPNEKLFF

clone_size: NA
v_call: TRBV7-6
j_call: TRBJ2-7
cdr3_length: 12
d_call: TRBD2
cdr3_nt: TGTGCCAGCAGTGCGGGACTAGCGACGCAGTACTTC
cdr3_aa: CASSAGLATQYF

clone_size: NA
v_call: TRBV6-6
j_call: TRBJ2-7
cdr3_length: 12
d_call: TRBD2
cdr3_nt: TGTGCCAGCCGGCGGGGGTTCTACGAGCAGTACTTC
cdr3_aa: CASRRGFYEQYF

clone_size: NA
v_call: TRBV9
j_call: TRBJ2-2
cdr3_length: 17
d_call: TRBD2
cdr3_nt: TGTGCCAGCAGCCGGGCCCCTAGCGGGGCGAACACCGGGGAGCTGTTTTTT
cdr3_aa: CASSRAPSGANTGELFF

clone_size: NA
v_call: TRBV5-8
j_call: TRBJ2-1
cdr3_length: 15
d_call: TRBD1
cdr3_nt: TGTGCCAGCAGCTCCGGGACAGGGGTCTACAATGAGCAGTTCTTC
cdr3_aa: CASSSGTGVYNEQFF

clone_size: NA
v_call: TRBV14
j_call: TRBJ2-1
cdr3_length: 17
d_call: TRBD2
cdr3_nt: TGTGCCAGCAGCCAAGAGCGACTAGCGGGAGGGCTGAATGAGCAGTTCTTC
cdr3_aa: CASSQERLAGGLNEQFF

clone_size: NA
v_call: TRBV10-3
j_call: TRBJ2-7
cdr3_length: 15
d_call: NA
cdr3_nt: TGTGCCATCACTACCGGGACACCGAGCTCCTACGAGCAGTACTTC
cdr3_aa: CAITTGTPSSYEQYF

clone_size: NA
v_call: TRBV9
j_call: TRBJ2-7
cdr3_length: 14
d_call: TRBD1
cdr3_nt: TGTGCCAGCAGCGTAGGGACAGGGACCTACGAGCAGTACTTC
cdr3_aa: CASSVGTGTYEQYF

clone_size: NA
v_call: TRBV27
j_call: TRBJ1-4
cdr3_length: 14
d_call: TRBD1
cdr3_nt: TGTGCCAGCAGTTTAAGGACAGGCGCCGAAAAACTGTTTTTT
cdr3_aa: CASSLRTGAEKLFF

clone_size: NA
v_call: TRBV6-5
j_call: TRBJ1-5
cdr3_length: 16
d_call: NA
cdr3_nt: TGTGCCAGCAGTTACTTCGGACAGCGAGCCCATCAGCCCCAGCATTTT
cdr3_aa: CASSYFGQRAHQPQHF

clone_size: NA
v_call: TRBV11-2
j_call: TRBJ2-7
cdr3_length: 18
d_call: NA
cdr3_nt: TGTGCCAGCAGCTTACGGCCAGGGGCCATAATCCGCGGCGACGAGCAGTACTTC
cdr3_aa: CASSLRPGAIIRGDEQYF

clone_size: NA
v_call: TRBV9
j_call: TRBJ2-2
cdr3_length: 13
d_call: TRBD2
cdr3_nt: TGTGCCAGCAGCACGGGGGGAACCGGGGAGCTGTTTTTT
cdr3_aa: CASSTGGTGELFF

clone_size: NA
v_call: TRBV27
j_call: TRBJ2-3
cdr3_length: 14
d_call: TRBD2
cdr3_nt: TGTGCCAGCAGTTTCGCGGGAGGAACAGATACGCAGTATTTT
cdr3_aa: CASSFAGGTDTQYF

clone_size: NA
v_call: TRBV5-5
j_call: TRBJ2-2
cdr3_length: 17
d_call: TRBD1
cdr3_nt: TGTGCCAGCAGCTTGCGGGACAGGGGTTCGAACACCGGGGAGCTGTTTTTT
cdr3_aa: CASSLRDRGSNTGELFF

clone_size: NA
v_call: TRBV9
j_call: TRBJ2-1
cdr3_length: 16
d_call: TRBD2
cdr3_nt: TGTGCCAGCAGCGTAGCTTTTAGCGGGAGGAACAATGAGCAGTTCTTC
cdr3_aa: CASSVAFSGRNNEQFF

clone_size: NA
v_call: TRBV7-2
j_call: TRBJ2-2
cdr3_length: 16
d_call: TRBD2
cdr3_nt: TGTGCCAGCAGCCATAGCGGGAGACCTTACACCGGGGAGCTGTTTTTT
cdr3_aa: CASSHSGRPYTGELFF

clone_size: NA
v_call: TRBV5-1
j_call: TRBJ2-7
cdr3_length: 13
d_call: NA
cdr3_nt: TGCGCCAGCAGCTTGGTGGGAGGCTACGAGCAGTACTTC
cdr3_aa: CASSLVGGYEQYF

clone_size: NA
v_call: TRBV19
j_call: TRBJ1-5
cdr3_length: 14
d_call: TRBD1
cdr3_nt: TGTGCCAGTAGTACACAGGGGATGAATCAGCCCCAGCATTTT
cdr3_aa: CASSTQGMNQPQHF

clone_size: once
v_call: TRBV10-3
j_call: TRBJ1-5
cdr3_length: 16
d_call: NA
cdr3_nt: TGTGCCATCAGTGAGTCAGGGGGGGCGTCGTCAAGGCCCCAGCATTTT
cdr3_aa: CAISESGGASSRPQHF

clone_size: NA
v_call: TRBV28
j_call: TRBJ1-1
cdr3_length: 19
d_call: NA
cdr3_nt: TGTGCCAGCAGTGCCGACCGGACAGCGGTGGCTTTGTTGAACACTGAAGCTTTCTTT
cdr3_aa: CASSADRTAVALLNTEAFF

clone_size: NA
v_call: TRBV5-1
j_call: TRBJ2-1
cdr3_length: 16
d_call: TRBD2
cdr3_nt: TGCGCCAGCAGCGGAGCGGGGGGGAGCTCCTACAATGAGCAGTTCTTC
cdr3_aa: CASSGAGGSSYNEQFF

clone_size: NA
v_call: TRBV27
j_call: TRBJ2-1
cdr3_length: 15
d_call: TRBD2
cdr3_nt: TGTGCCAGCAGTTTTCTAGCGGGAGGGTACAATGAGCAGTTCTTC
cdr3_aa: CASSFLAGGYNEQFF

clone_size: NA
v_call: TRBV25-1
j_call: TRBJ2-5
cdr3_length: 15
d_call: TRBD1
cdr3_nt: TGTGCCAGCAGACCCCCCGGGACAGGGTCCGAGACCCAGTACTTC
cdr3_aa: CASRPPGTGSETQYF

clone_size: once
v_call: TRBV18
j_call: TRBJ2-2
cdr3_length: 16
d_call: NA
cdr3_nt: TGTGCCAGCTCACAACCACTCAGGGGTACCACCGGGGAGCTGTTTTTT
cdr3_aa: CASSQPLRGTTGELFF

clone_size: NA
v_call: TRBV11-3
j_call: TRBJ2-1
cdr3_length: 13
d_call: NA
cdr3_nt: TGTGCCAGCAGCTTAGACGGAGGCAATGAGCAGTTCTTC
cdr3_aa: CASSLDGGNEQFF

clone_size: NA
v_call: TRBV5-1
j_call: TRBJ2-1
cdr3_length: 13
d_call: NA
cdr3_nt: TGCGCCAGCAGCCTTCTCACAGGCAATGAGCAGTTCTTC
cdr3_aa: CASSLLTGNEQFF

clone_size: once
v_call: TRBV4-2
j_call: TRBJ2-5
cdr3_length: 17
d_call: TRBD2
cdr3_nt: TGTGCCAGCAGCCAAGACGGACTAGCGGGATCGCCAGAGACCCAGTACTTC
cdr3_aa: CASSQDGLAGSPETQYF

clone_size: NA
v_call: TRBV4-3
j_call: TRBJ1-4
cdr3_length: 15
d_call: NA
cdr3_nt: TGCGCCAGCACTCGACTCCTCAGGGTTAATGAAAAACTGTTTTTT
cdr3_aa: CASTRLLRVNEKLFF

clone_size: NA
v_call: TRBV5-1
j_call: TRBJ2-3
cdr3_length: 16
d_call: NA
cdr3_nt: TGCGCCAGCAGCTTGGGGGGGCCGGCCGGCACAGATACGCAGTATTTT
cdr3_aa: CASSLGGPAGTDTQYF

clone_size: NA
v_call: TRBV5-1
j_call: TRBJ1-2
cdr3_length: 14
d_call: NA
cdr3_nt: TGCGCCAGCAGCTCGGAGCTCGGCCGAGAGGGCTACACCTTC
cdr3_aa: CASSSELGREGYTF

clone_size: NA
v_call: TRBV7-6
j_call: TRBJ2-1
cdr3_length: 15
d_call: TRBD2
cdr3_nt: TGTGCCAGCAGCTTAGCCCGGGAGGGCTTTAATGAGCAGTTCTTC
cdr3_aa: CASSLAREGFNEQFF

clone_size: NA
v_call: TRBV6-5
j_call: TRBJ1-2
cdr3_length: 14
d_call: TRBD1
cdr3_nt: TGTGCCAGCAGTCAGCCGGGACAGTACTATGGCTACACCTTC
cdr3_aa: CASSQPGQYYGYTF

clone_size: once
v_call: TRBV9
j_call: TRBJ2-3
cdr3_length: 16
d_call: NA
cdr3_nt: TGTGCCAGCAGCGCCTATAAGGAGAGTAGCACAGATACGCAGTATTTT
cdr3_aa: CASSAYKESSTDTQYF

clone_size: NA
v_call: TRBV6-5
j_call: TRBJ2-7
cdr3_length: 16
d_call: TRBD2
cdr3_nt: TGTGCCAGCAGTTCGGTGAGGCGGGAGACTTTTTACGAGCAGTACTTC
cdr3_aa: CASSSVRRETFYEQYF

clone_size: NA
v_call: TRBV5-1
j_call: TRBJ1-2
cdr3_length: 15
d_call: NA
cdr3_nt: TGCGCCAGCAGCCCTCCCGACGGAGCTAACTATGGCTACACCTTC
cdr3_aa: CASSPPDGANYGYTF

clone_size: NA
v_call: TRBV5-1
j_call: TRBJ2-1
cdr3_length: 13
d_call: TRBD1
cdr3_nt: TGCGCCAGTGCCACAGGGGGCTACAATGAGCAGTTCTTC
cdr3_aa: CASATGGYNEQFF

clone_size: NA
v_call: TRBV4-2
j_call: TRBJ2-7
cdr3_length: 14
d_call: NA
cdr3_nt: TGTGCCAGCAGCCAAGATGCAGGGGTCGGGGAGCAGTACTTC
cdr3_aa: CASSQDAGVGEQYF

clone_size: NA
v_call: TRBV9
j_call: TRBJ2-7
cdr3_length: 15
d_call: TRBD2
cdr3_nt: TGTGCCAGCAGCGACGGACTAGCGGGATATTACGAGCAGTACTTC
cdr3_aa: CASSDGLAGYYEQYF

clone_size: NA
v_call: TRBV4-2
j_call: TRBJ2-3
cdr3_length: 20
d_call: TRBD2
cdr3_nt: TGTGCCAGCAGCCAAGATAATTCGGGACTAGCGGGATCTTACTCAGATACGCAGTATTTT
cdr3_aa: CASSQDNSGLAGSYSDTQYF

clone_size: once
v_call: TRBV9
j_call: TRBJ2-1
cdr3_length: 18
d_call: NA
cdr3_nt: TGTGCCAGCAGCGCCGGTGTGCGGAGGTTTAGCTCCTACAATGAGCAGTTCTTC
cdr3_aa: CASSAGVRRFSSYNEQFF

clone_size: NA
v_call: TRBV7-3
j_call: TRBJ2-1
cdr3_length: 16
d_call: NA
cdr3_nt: TGTGCCAGCAGCTTATTAGGAGGCCTGCCTTACAATGAGCAGTTCTTC
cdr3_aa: CASSLLGGLPYNEQFF

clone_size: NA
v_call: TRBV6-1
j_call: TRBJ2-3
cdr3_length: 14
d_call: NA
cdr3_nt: TGTGCCAGCAGTACTAGTCTCCGCACAGATACGCAGTATTTT
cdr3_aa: CASSTSLRTDTQYF

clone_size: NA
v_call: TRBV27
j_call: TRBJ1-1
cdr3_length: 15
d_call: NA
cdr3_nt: TGTGCCAGCAGTTCAAGAGGGGGTGCCTTTGCTGAAGCTTTCTTT
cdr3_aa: CASSSRGGAFAEAFF

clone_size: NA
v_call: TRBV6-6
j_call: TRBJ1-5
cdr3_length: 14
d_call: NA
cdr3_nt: TGTGCCAGCAAGGAGGCAGGTGGGAGTGAGCCCCAGCATTTT
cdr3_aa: CASKEAGGSEPQHF

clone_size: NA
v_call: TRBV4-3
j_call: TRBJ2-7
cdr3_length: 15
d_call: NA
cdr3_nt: TGCGCCAGCAGCCAAGATCATGGGGCTCCCTACGAGCAGTACTTC
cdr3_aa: CASSQDHGAPYEQYF